Given below is one TCR beta chain in context. As yet, its antigen is unknown. The sample belongs to a study of T cell responses to AZD1222 COVID-19 vaccine. Trimming took 5 bases from V and 1 from J; bases not matched to a gene: 7. The CDR3 is made up of 15 amino acids. CDR1 is MNHEY, CDR2 SMNVEV, per germline (reference sequence). Using immunoSEQ multiplex PCR, the repertoire was profiled, and TCRdb retains in-frame clones only, with some absent. The sample includes approximately 77,000 clones, approximately 85% seen only once; the top ten take about 3%. Study-level results: Repertoires were collected only later (after the peak T cell response had occurred). At study baseline, merely roughly 6 AZD1222 recipients were seropositive. Donors were mostly white British, more females; clonal diversity possibly underestimated. At 160-218 and 743-854, vaccine-associated CD4 TCRs were dominant, and they spanned spike.

This chain uses TRBV27 with TRBJ1-1, with 7 bases matching TRBD1. The source is an adult who received the AZD1222 COVID-19 vaccine. Sequenced here: peripheral blood, sampled 28 days after the second AZD1222 dose. CDR3 DNA sequence: TGTGCCAGCAGTCCGAAAGGACAGGCGAACACTGAAGCTTTCTTT. As protein: CASSPKGQANTEAFF.